This T cell receptor beta chain was sequenced for a study of blood T cell repertoires in COVID-19. Study-level information: PBMCs, B-cell-depleted T cells, or T cells provided the cDNA or gDNA that made up the material.

Original handling: The authors estimated nucleated cell counts from reference gene primer amplification. Data came from immunoSEQ multiplex PCR; TCRdb stores just in-frame clones and leaves some out. Clone size and V and J calls were adopted from that table, with D and trimming inferred from the DNA. The data contain a few hundred thousand clones, 80% to 85% of them seen just once; the ten biggest clones take up around 3.7%. Which cohort a participant joined came from the clinical history participants gave. The recovered donors of Cohort 3 showed two negative PCRs, clearance, or symptom resolution. The clonotype was recovered from a man between 45 and 60 years old who had recovered from COVID-19. Sequencing was performed on PBMCs or T cells enriched from blood (not recorded which).

The CDR3 is CASSLVGQGWNEQFF. As DNA, the CDR3 is TGTGCCAGCAGCTTAGTAGGACAGGGGTGGAATGAGCAGTTCTTC. The J gene is TRBJ2-1, the V gene TRBV7-2, with 9 bases aligning to TRBD1. V shed 1 base and J 7 bases; nucleotides not matched to a gene: 5. Germline V gives CDR1 SGHTA, CDR2 FQGNSA. CDR3 length: 15 amino acids.